This TCR beta chain was obtained from a study of TIL therapy for anti-PD-1-resistant metastatic lung cancer. The wider study: Most patients had lung adenocarcinoma; a handful of tumors were EGFR-mutant, two ALK-rearranged; half smoked currently or formerly. Overall study results and limits: TIL cultures after expansion showed higher clonality and lower diversity than baseline tumor (median around 6% vs 30%). Many TIL product clones were absent from baseline tumor, suggesting clonal contraction.

Time point specified: pre-treatment sample, taken before nivolumab and TIL therapy. Most excised metastases sampled were pleural nodules or supraclavicular lymph nodes. Sequencing used immunoSEQ v3. Survey-level samples got 1.5 million to 2.5 million read pairs; deep-level samples got about 4.5-6.5 million. Using immunoSEQ multiplex PCR, the repertoire was profiled, and TCRdb retains in-frame clones only, with some absent. The repertoire has tens of thousands of clones, around 70% of them found once; the top ten carry 6.5% to 8%. This CDR3 is 15 amino acids long. The germline CDR1 and CDR2 sequences are LNHNV and YYDKDF (reference sequence). V was trimmed by 0 bases and J by 5 bases, leaving 12 bases between them. About this clone: Its target is not known.

V is TRBV15 and J is TRBJ2-3; no clear D gene. The sample here was tumor tissue, taken at baseline. The TCR comes from a person between 25 and 80 years old with non-small cell lung cancer. Here the CDR3 reads CATSRDSRTRDTQYF. For the CDR3, the DNA is TGTGCCACCAGCAGAGATTCCCGGACGCGAGATACGCAGTATTTT.